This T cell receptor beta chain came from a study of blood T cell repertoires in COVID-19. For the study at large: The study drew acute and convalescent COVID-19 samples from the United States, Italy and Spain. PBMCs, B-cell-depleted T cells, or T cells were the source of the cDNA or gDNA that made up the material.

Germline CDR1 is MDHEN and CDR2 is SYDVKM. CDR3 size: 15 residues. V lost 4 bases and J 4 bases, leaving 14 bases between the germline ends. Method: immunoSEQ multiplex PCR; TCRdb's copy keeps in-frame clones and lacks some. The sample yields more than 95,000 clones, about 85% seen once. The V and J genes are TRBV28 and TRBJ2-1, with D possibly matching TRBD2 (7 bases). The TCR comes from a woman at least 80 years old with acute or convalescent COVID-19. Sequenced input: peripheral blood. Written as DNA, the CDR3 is TGTGCCAGCAGTTCCCCGGGGGGCGTATACAATGAGCAGTTCTTC. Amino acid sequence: CASSSPGGVYNEQFF.